This T cell receptor beta chain was captured by sequencing in a study of blood T cell repertoires in COVID-19. Study-wide background: Two negative PCRs, clearance, or symptom resolution characterized the recovered Cohort 3 donors. Material from acute and convalescent COVID-19 was sourced from the United States, Italy and Spain.

Enrollees, about 18 to 95 years old, lived in 24 US areas. Participants' reported clinical history set cohort assignment. This CDR3 spans 14 amino acids. Looked up from germline, CDR1 is LNHDA and CDR2 is SQIVND (reference sequence). V was pared by 7 bases and J by 4 bases, with 8 bases of the junction left unmatched. The table came from immunoSEQ multiplex PCR; TCRdb's copy has only in-frame clones and leaves some out. The sample consists of fewer than 350,000 clones, around nine tenths of them appearing once. Sample: PBMCs or T cells enriched from blood (not recorded which). The J gene is TRBJ1-2, the V gene TRBV19; 8 nucleotides match TRBD1. This clonotype originated in a woman in her sixties or seventies in a cohort exposed to, infected with or recovered from COVID-19 (not recorded which). CDR3 in DNA: TGTGCCAGTATCCCGACAGGGGCGGGCTATGGCTACACCTTC. It encodes CASIPTGAGYGYTF. Filled out from reference TRBV19 and TRBJ1-2, the complete variable domain reads DGGITQSPKYLFRKEGQNVTLSCEQNLNHDAMYWYRQDPGQGLRLIYYSQIVNDFQKGDIAEGYSVSREKKESFPLTVTSAQKNPTAFYLCASIPTGAGYGYTFGSGTRLTVV.